The 19 T cell receptor beta chains listed next were all sequenced from one sample in a study of T-cell memory formation after mild COVID-19. One entry per CDR3 protein, called by TCRdb with MiXCR from the 5' RACE reads. The profile shows about 350,000 distinct CDR3 sequences, around a fifth of them singletons. The sample was PBMCs or a T cell subset sorted from them (not recorded which). Receptor source: a man aged 18 to 29 who had mild COVID-19 (a few samples of this study predate the infection). Cell type and time point are not known.

The chain couples TRBV20-1 to TRBJ2-3; TRBD2 agrees at 7 bases. CDR3 length: 16 amino acids. Germline lookup yields CDR1 DFQATT and CDR2 SNEGSKA (reference sequence). The V and J ends lost 6 bases and 2 bases, in that order; junction bases with no gene match: 14. This CDR3 reads CSAHRDYRLPTDTQYF. CDR3 nucleotide sequence: TGCAGTGCACATCGGGACTACCGGTTGCCCACAGATACGCAGTATTTT.

The chain combines TRBV12-3 or TRBV12-4 with TRBJ2-7; 8 nucleotides agree with TRBD1. With V trimmed by 3 bases and J by 3 bases, 4 bases remained unmatched. The CDR3 loop spans 14 amino acids. Here the CDR3 reads CASSFAGGDYEQYV. Here the CDR3 DNA reads TGTGCCAGCAGTTTCGCAGGGGGCGACTACGAGCAGTACGTC.

This clonotype was counted many times. The J gene is TRBJ2-3, the V gene TRBV20-1, with TRBD1 matching over 8 bases. Trimming took 4 bases from V and 2 from J; bases not matched to a gene: 5. The germline V gene has CDR1 DFQATT and CDR2 SNEGSKA (reference sequence). The CDR3 loop spans 14 amino acids. The CDR3 nucleotides are TGCAGTGCTAAGGGGACAGGCCACACAGATACGCAGTATTTT. Residues: CSAKGTGHTDTQYF.

This clonotype showed up just a few times. The CDR3 sequence: CASSFSMVGGNYGYTF. DNA for the CDR3: TGTGCCAGCAGCTTTTCCATGGTGGGGGGTAACTATGGCTACACCTTC. V is TRBV7-9 and J is TRBJ1-2; D perhaps matches TRBD1 (5 bases). Deletions cut 3 bases from V and 1 base from J, with 15 bases between. The germline CDR1 and CDR2 sequences are SEHNR and FQNEAQ (reference sequence). This CDR3 contains 16 residues.

This clonotype was recorded a few times. The rearrangement joins TRBV6-2 or TRBV6-3 to TRBJ2-3; no clear D gene. The CDR3 totals 13 residues. CDR1 is MNHEY, CDR2 SVGEGT, per germline. Trimming shortened V by 2 bases and J by 4 bases, and 7 bases separated the two germline ends. The CDR3 nucleotides read TGTGCCAGCAGTTACCATGCACCAGATACGCAGTATTTT. Its translation: CASSYHAPDTQYF.

This clonotype was found a few times. For the CDR3, the DNA is TGCAGTGCTAGAACAGGACAGGCGCGATGGGAAGAGACCCAGTACTTC. This sequence encodes CSARTGQARWEETQYF. The V call is TRBV20-1, the J call TRBJ2-5, with 7 bases matching TRBD1. Germline CDR1 and CDR2: DFQATT and SNEGSKA (reference sequence). This CDR3 region has 16 residues. Trimming cost V 2 bases and J 3 bases; bases outside gene matches: 12.

The chain uses TRBV7-9 and TRBJ1-1; no definite D call. Trimming left V 4 bases short and J 2 bases short, with 11 bases between. This CDR3 region has 14 residues. CDR1 and CDR2 from the germline V gene are SEHNR and FQNEAQ (reference sequence). DNA of the CDR3: TGTGCCAGCAGCTATCCGCGGCCCAACACTGAAGCTTTCTTT. Amino acid sequence: CASSYPRPNTEAFF. The complete variable domain, with remaining parts taken from reference TRBV7-9 and TRBJ1-1, reads DTGVSQNPRHKITKRGQNVTFRCDPISEHNRLYWYRQTLGQGPEFLTYFQNEAQLEKSRLLSDRFSAERPKGSFSTLEIQRTEQGDSAMYLCASSYPRPNTEAFFGQGTRLTVV.

The J gene is TRBJ2-7, the V gene TRBV5-1; D might be TRBD1 (6 bases). The CDR3 runs 15 residues. V was pared by 0 bases and J by 3 bases, with 13 bases between. CDR1 and CDR2 from the germline V gene are SGHRS and YFSETQ. In nucleotides, the CDR3 is TGCGCCAGCAGCTTGGGAGGGACACTTCTCTACGAGCAGTACTTC. This sequence encodes CASSLGGTLLYEQYF.

This sequence joins TRBV18 and TRBJ2-3; 8 bases match TRBD1. Per the germline V gene, CDR1 is KGHSH and CDR2 is LQKENI. This CDR3 has 14 amino acids. Losses at the gene ends were 3 bases for V and 7 bases for J; bases not matched to a gene: 6. DNA of the CDR3: TGTGCCAGCTCACCGGGACAGGTGATGAATACGCAGTATTTT. Translation gives CASSPGQVMNTQYF.

There are a few counts of this clonotype. This chain connects TRBV24-1 to TRBJ1-2; maybe TRBD1 (6 bases). CDR3 length equals 13 residues. Per the germline V gene, CDR1 is KGHDR and CDR2 is SFDVKD. Trimming shortened V by 3 bases and J by 8 bases, and 12 bases separated the two germline ends. CDR3 in amino acids: CATSDPQGRGYTF. CDR3 nucleotides: TGTGCCACCAGTGATCCTCAGGGGAGAGGCTACACCTTC.

V and J are TRBV20-1 and TRBJ1-3; no clear D gene. Germline CDR1 and CDR2: DFQATT and SNEGSKA (reference sequence). V lost 6 bases and J lost 0, with 9 bases in between. The CDR3 runs to 13 residues. The CDR3 loop reads CSAVLHSGNTIYF. DNA of the CDR3: TGCAGTGCGGTGCTACACTCTGGAAACACCATATATTTT.

A few counts support this clonotype. This chain links TRBV11-2 with TRBJ2-2; D uncertain. This CDR3 has 13 amino acids. In germline, CDR1 is SGHAT, CDR2 FQNNGV. V lost 2 bases and J lost 6, with 7 bases in between. CDR3 in DNA: TGTGCCAGCAGCTTAAGGCTACCCGGGGAGCTGTTTTTT. Residues: CASSLRLPGELFF.

This clonotype was seen a handful of times. The V call is TRBV7-2, the J call TRBJ2-3; D is unclear. With 6 bases removed from V and 3 bases from J, the gap between germline ends came to 7 bases. CDR3 length: 12 amino acids. Germline V gene sequence: CDR1 SGHTA, CDR2 FQGNSA. CDR3 protein: CASSSPTDTQYF. The CDR3 DNA reads TGTGCCAGCAGTTCTCCTACAGATACGCAGTATTTT.

The chain recombines TRBV27 with TRBJ2-7; a possible D gene is TRBD1 (5 bases). The CDR3 spans 12 residues. V was trimmed by 6 bases and J by 2 bases, leaving 8 bases between them. The germline CDR1 and CDR2 sequences are MNHEY and SMNVEV (reference sequence). This chain's CDR3 is CASRPDTYEQYV. As DNA, the CDR3 is TGTGCCAGCAGACCGGACACCTACGAGCAGTACGTC.

The gene calls are TRBV7-9 and TRBJ2-7, with 9 bases lining up with TRBD1. CDR1 is SEHNR and CDR2 is FQNEAQ in the germline V gene (reference sequence). The CDR3 length is 15 residues. Trimming at V came to 4 bases and at J to 5 bases, leaving 9 bases not matched to a gene. CDR3 coding DNA: TGTGCCAGCAGCTCCTCGACAGGGGGAATGGACGAGCAGTACTTC. Protein sequence: CASSSSTGGMDEQYF.

The J gene is TRBJ2-5, the V gene TRBV28; D is possibly TRBD1 (6 bases). The germline V gene has CDR1 MDHEN and CDR2 SYDVKM. The V and J ends lost 10 bases and 5 bases respectively, with 20 bases between them. This CDR3 spans 14 amino acids. This chain's CDR3 is CAIRSRGAWETQYF. The CDR3 region has the DNA TGTGCCATTCGTTCCAGGGGTGCGTGGGAGACCCAGTACTTC.

This clonotype was observed many times. The V call is TRBV7-9, the J call TRBJ1-2; D is possibly TRBD1 (5 bases). The germline V gene encodes CDR1 SEHNR and CDR2 FQNEAQ (reference sequence). The CDR3 sequence is 14 residues long. The germline V and J ends were trimmed by 8 bases and 5 bases, with 18 bases remaining between them. The CDR3 is CASDLVGAPYGYTF. For the CDR3, the DNA is TGTGCCAGCGATTTAGTCGGGGCCCCTTATGGCTACACCTTC.

This rearrangement joins TRBV6-1 to TRBJ1-2; TRBD1 agrees at 7 bases. The germline gives CDR1 MNHNS, CDR2 SASEGT. The CDR3 is 14 residues long. V shed 2 bases, J shed 3 bases, and the junction held 3 bases outside the gene matches. CDR3 sequence reads: CASSERQGDYGYTF. The CDR3 DNA reads TGTGCCAGCAGTGAACGACAGGGAGACTATGGCTACACCTTC.

This clonotype has only a few counts. The V gene is TRBV27, the J gene TRBJ2-2; D is uncertain. CDR1 and CDR2 from the germline V gene are MNHEY and SMNVEV (reference sequence). Deletions cut 5 bases from V and 0 bases from J, with 10 bases between. CDR3 length: 15 amino acids. For the CDR3, the DNA is TGTGCCAGCAGTCCCCGAGGCGCGAACACCGGGGAGCTGTTTTTT. It encodes CASSPRGANTGELFF.